The 9 T cell receptor beta chains presented below share a single source sample, sequenced in a study of human thymus T cells. Produced via immunoSEQ multiplex PCR; TCRdb's table is partial and in-frame only. The sample lists 75,000 to 90,000 clones; around 96% were seen once. Resected material from corrective heart surgery provided the thymus tissue analysed. Sequencing used thymus tissue. The receptors here all came from a boy under two years old with a congenital heart defect but otherwise immunologically healthy.

The chain couples TRBV4-1 to TRBJ2-5, with D possibly TRBD1 on 6 matching bases. This CDR3 has 20 amino acids. Germline assignment: CDR1 MGHRA and CDR2 YSYEKL. The V and J ends lost 4 bases and 0 bases respectively, with 27 bases between them. The CDR3 sequence: CASSLAKTITGSPYQETQYF. For the CDR3, the DNA is TGCGCCAGCAGCCTAGCAAAAACGATCACAGGGTCCCCGTACCAAGAGACCCAGTACTTC.

The CDR3 here is CASSLGGRQGESYEQYF. The CDR3 nucleotides are TGTGCCAGCAGCTTGGGAGGAAGACAGGGGGAGTCCTACGAGCAGTACTTC. The chain uses TRBV11-2 and TRBJ2-7; TRBD1 matches 9 bases. Unmatched junction bases numbered 10, after V lost 3 bases and J lost 1 base. The CDR3 extends over 17 amino acids. Germline loops: CDR1 SGHAT, CDR2 FQNNGV.

In nucleotides, the CDR3 is TGTGCCAGCACCGATATCACCCAGGGGGAGGGGGAAAAACTGTTTTTT. This gives the protein CASTDITQGEGEKLFF. V gene TRBV28 combines with J gene TRBJ1-4; 7 nucleotides align to TRBD1. The trim removed 7 bases at V and 8 bases at J, leaving 16 bases unmatched. This CDR3 has 16 residues. Germline V gene lookup returns CDR1 MDHEN and CDR2 SYDVKM.

CDR3 bases: TGTGCCAGCAGTTTTTATGGGGCAAGCTCCTATAATTCACCCCTCCACTTT. Translating it yields CASSFYGASSYNSPLHF. The chain is built from TRBV27 and TRBJ1-6; tentative D call: TRBD1 (5 bases). The CDR3 is made up of 17 amino acids. Trimming left V 3 bases short and J 0 bases short, with 12 bases between. Germline CDR1 and CDR2: MNHEY and SMNVEV (reference sequence).

The chain combines TRBV7-8 with TRBJ1-1; D is possibly TRBD1 (6 bases). The CDR3 spans 15 residues. Per germline, CDR1 SGHVS and CDR2 FQNEAQ. Trimming left V 3 bases short and J 1 base short, with 12 bases between. Here the CDR3 reads CASSFRGGQNTEAFF. The CDR3 DNA sequence: TGTGCCAGCAGCTTCCGGGGGGGGCAGAACACTGAAGCTTTCTTT.

The chain carries TRBV5-1 and TRBJ2-7; D is tentatively TRBD1 or TRBD2 (5 bases each). This CDR3 has 16 residues. The germline V and J ends were trimmed by 0 bases and 6 bases, with 19 bases remaining between them. Looked up from germline, CDR1 is SGHRS and CDR2 is YFSETQ. CDR3 nucleotide sequence: TGCGCCAGCAGCTTGGACCTATCGGGGCAGGGCAGCGAGCAGTACTTC. This sequence encodes CASSLDLSGQGSEQYF.

The rearrangement joins TRBV27 to TRBJ2-2; 7 bases agree with TRBD1. The trim removed 6 bases at V and 0 bases at J, leaving 7 bases unmatched. This CDR3 contains 16 residues. In germline, CDR1 is MNHEY, CDR2 SMNVEV (reference sequence). The CDR3 nucleotides read TGTGCCAGCAGCGTGGGACAGTTCGCGAACACCGGGGAGCTGTTTTTT. Protein sequence: CASSVGQFANTGELFF.

The rearrangement links TRBV19 to TRBJ1-5; D might be TRBD1 (6 bases). The CDR3 has 19 amino acids. Germline CDR1 is LNHDA and CDR2 is SQIVND (reference sequence). The V end lost 2 bases, the J end lost 5 bases, and 25 bases lay between the germline ends. CDR3 protein: CASSIIPTIRGRSHQPQHF. The CDR3 DNA reads TGTGCCAGTAGTATAATCCCGACCATCAGGGGAAGGAGTCATCAGCCCCAGCATTTT.

V and J are TRBV4-3 and TRBJ2-5; no clear D gene. The germline V gene encodes CDR1 LGHNA and CDR2 YSLEER. V lost 0 bases, J lost 3 bases, and 11 bases lay in between. This CDR3 spans 15 amino acids. Here the CDR3 reads CASSQDVVQEETQYF. Here the CDR3 DNA reads TGCGCCAGCAGCCAAGATGTCGTCCAGGAAGAGACCCAGTACTTC.